The 19 T cell receptor beta chains listed next were all sequenced from one sample in a study of T cell responses to AZD1222 COVID-19 vaccine. Method: immunoSEQ multiplex PCR; TCRdb's copy keeps in-frame clones and lacks some. Of 63,000 or so clones in the sample, 85% are singletons; the top ten hold approximately 19%. The specimen was peripheral blood, collected on day 0 of AZD1222 vaccination. These TCRs come from an adult in good health.

The J gene is TRBJ2-1, the V gene TRBV29-1; 7 nucleotides line up with TRBD2. There are 15 residues in the CDR3. V lost 3 bases and J lost 5; bases outside the gene matches: 10. Germline V gene lookup returns CDR1 SQVTM and CDR2 ANQGSEA. The CDR3 sequence: CSVDGASGFDNEQFF. DNA for the CDR3: TGCAGCGTTGATGGGGCTAGCGGATTTGACAATGAGCAGTTCTTC.

The chain employs TRBV6-5 and TRBJ2-3; a weak D match, TRBD2 (7 bases). V was shortened by 2 bases and J by 3 bases, with 15 bases between the two germline ends. The CDR3 is 16 residues long. The germline CDR1 and CDR2 sequences are MNHEY and SVGAGI. The CDR3 nucleotides are TGTGCCAGCAGTTACCAAGGGGGGGGCCAAACAGATACGCAGTATTTT. Protein: CASSYQGGGQTDTQYF.

This chain links TRBV19 with TRBJ1-1, with a weak D call TRBD1 (6 bases). CDR3 length equals 15 residues. Germline lookup yields CDR1 LNHDA and CDR2 SQIVND (reference sequence). The V end was cut by 3 bases, the J end by 3 bases, with 14 bases between. The CDR3 spells CASSIGQGWDTEAFF. CDR3 nucleotide sequence: TGTGCCAGTAGTATCGGGCAGGGGTGGGACACTGAAGCTTTCTTT.

In this sample, this clone turned up once. V and J are TRBV10-1 and TRBJ2-3; 9 positions agree with TRBD2. Germline V gives CDR1 WNHNN, CDR2 SYGVQD (reference sequence). This CDR3 spans 16 amino acids. The J segment lost 1 base and the V segment lost 6 bases, leaving 8 bases of the junction unmatched. The CDR3 protein is CASRPPTSGCTDTQYF. Written as DNA, the CDR3 is TGCGCCAGCAGGCCTCCGACTAGCGGATGCACAGATACGCAGTATTTT.

The V call is TRBV7-3, the J call TRBJ2-2; TRBD1 matches at 7 bases. Losses at the gene ends were 4 bases for V and 1 base for J; bases not matched to a gene: 6. Germline CDR1 SGHTA, CDR2 FQGTGA. This CDR3 contains 16 residues. CDR3 DNA sequence: TGTGCCAGCAGCTCCACAGGGGCCGTGAACACCGGGGAGCTGTTTTTT. As protein: CASSSTGAVNTGELFF.

The chain employs TRBV5-1 and TRBJ1-4; 9 nucleotides match TRBD1. Germline assignment: CDR1 SGHRS and CDR2 YFSETQ. The J segment lost 5 bases and the V segment lost 6 bases, leaving 8 bases of the junction unmatched. The CDR3 contains 15 residues. The CDR3 spells CASKDPGQGNEKLFF. In DNA, the CDR3 is TGCGCCAGCAAAGACCCAGGACAGGGGAATGAAAAACTGTTTTTT.

This chain joins TRBV3-1 (or the pseudogene TRBV3-2) and TRBJ1-1; the D gene is possibly TRBD1 (6 bases). Trimming shortened V by 1 base and J by 10 bases, and 19 bases separated the two germline ends. Germline values: CDR1 LGHDT, CDR2 YNNKEL (reference sequence). The CDR3 sequence is 15 residues long. CDR3 region: CASSQVGVLTGLAFF. The CDR3 DNA reads TGTGCCAGCAGCCAAGTGGGGGTTCTTACAGGGTTAGCTTTCTTT.

The chain has TRBV5-6 and TRBJ2-7; no clear D gene. This CDR3 is 12 amino acids long. Between the trimmed V and J ends, which lost 0 bases and 7 bases, there was a span of 8 bases. Per germline, CDR1 SGHDT and CDR2 YYEEEE. CDR3 in amino acids: CASSLGRTEQYF. Written as DNA, the CDR3 is TGTGCCAGCAGCTTGGGACGGACGGAGCAGTACTTC.

This clone was counted between two and nine times. The chain links TRBV5-1 to TRBJ2-2; D call uncertain. The V gene lost 0 bases and the J gene lost 4 bases, with 4 bases spanning the gap. Looked up from germline, CDR1 is SGHRS and CDR2 is YFSETQ. The CDR3 has 13 amino acids. CDR3 in DNA: TGCGCCAGCAGCTTGGAGATCACCGGGGAGCTGTTTTTT. It encodes CASSLEITGELFF. Together with reference TRBV5-1 and TRBJ2-2, the CDR3 gives the full variable domain: KAGVTQTPRYLIKTRGQQVTLSCSPISGHRSVSWYQQTPGQGLQFLFEYFSETQRNKGNFPGRFSGRQFSNSRSEMNVSTLELGDSALYLCASSLEITGELFFGEGSRLTVL.

The chain links TRBV5-1 to TRBJ1-2; D remains unclear. The CDR3 totals 14 residues. The germline CDR1 and CDR2 sequences are SGHRS and YFSETQ. V dropped 4 bases and J dropped 2 bases, with 12 bases sitting between them. The CDR3 DNA reads as TGCGCCAGCAGCACCGAACGAGGGAACTATGGCTACACCTTC. Amino acids: CASSTERGNYGYTF.

This clone was seen once. The rearrangement joins TRBV27 to TRBJ2-5; possibly TRBD1 for D (7 bases). The V end lost 5 bases, the J end lost 1 base, and 14 bases lay between the germline ends. In germline, CDR1 is MNHEY, CDR2 SMNVEV (reference sequence). This CDR3 has 15 residues. The CDR3 nucleotides are TGTGCCAGCAGTCTCGGAGGGGGCTCCCAAGAGACCCAGTACTTC. It specifies CASSLGGGSQETQYF.

The chain combines TRBV30 with TRBJ1-5; 11 bases are shared with TRBD1. The CDR3 consists of 16 residues. Germline CDR1 reads GTSNPN; CDR2 reads SVGIG (reference sequence). The V segment lost 1 base and the J segment 6 bases; nucleotides outside the gene matches: 8. CDR3 amino acids: CAWSEVVGTGGQPQHF. In DNA form, the CDR3 reads TGTGCCTGGAGTGAGGTCGTGGGGACAGGGGGTCAGCCCCAGCATTTT.

The chain combines TRBV4-1 with TRBJ1-1; D might be TRBD1 (5 bases). Trimming removed 0 bases at V and 4 bases at J, with 15 bases between. CDR3 size: 16 residues. Germline V lookup: CDR1 MGHRA, CDR2 YSYEKL. For the CDR3, the DNA is TGCGCCAGCAGCCAAGATCTGCCCGGGGGGTCCACTGAAGCTTTCTTT. Translated: CASSQDLPGGSTEAFF.

V is TRBV30 and J is TRBJ1-6, with D tentatively TRBD1 (6 bases). V was shortened by 3 bases and J by 5 bases, with 14 bases between the two germline ends. The germline gives CDR1 GTSNPN, CDR2 SVGIG (reference sequence). This CDR3 has 15 residues. The CDR3 sequence is CAWRLTGTHNSPLHF. DNA for the CDR3: TGTGCCTGGAGACTCACAGGGACCCATAATTCACCCCTCCACTTT.

The chain couples TRBV15 to TRBJ1-1; D possibly corresponds to TRBD1 (5 bases). This CDR3 spans 14 amino acids. Germline CDR1 and CDR2: LNHNV and YYDKDF (reference sequence). The germline V and J ends were trimmed by 0 bases and 8 bases, with 13 bases remaining between them. In DNA form, the CDR3 reads TGTGCCACCAGCAGAGATGTCGTCGGGACGGAAGCTTTCTTT. Its protein is CATSRDVVGTEAFF.

The chain carries TRBV5-4 and TRBJ1-1; no reliable D call. Germline loops: CDR1 SGHNT, CDR2 YYREEE (reference sequence). This CDR3 comprises 14 residues. The V gene lost 0 bases and the J gene lost 3 bases, with 9 bases spanning the gap. The CDR3 bases are TGTGCCAGCAGCTTGGCCATCAGTGACACTGAAGCTTTCTTT. It yields the protein CASSLAISDTEAFF.

The chain has TRBV4-2 and TRBJ1-2; 7 bases agree with TRBD1. This CDR3 spans 15 amino acids. Per the germline V gene, CDR1 is LGHNA and CDR2 is YNFKEQ. J was trimmed by 8 bases and V by 7 bases; bases with no gene match: 16. Here the CDR3 reads CASTSTPGQQIGYTF. In DNA, the CDR3 is TGTGCCAGCACCAGCACCCCGGGACAGCAAATCGGCTACACCTTC.

In its sample, this clone was seen once. This chain uses TRBV14 with TRBJ2-2; D is unclear. CDR1 and CDR2 (germline): SGHDN, FVKESK. The CDR3 has 11 residues. V was pared by 1 base and J by 8 bases, with 2 bases between. The CDR3 DNA reads as TGTGCCAGCAGCCAAGTAGGGGAGCTGTTTTTT. This sequence encodes CASSQVGELFF.

The chain carries TRBV11-2 and TRBJ2-3, with D possibly being TRBD2 (7 bases). The CDR3 has 18 residues. In germline, CDR1 is SGHAT, CDR2 FQNNGV. V was clipped by 7 bases and J by 4 bases, with 27 bases between them. The CDR3 nucleotides are TGTGCCAGCACCAGACTGCACCAAGGGGGGGGAATTGCAGATACGCAGTATTTT. This sequence encodes CASTRLHQGGGIADTQYF.